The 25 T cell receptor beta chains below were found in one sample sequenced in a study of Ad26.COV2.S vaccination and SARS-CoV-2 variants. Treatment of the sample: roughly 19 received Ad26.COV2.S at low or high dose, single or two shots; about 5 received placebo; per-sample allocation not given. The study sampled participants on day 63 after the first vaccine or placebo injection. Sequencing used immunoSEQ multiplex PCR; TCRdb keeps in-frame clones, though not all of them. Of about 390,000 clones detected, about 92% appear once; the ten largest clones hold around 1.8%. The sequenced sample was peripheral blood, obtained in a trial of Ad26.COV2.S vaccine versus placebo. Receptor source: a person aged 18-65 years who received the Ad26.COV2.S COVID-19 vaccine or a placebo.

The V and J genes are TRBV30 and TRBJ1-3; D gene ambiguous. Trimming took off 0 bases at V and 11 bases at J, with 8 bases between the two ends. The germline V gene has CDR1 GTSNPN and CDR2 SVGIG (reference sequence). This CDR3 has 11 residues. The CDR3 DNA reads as TGTGCCTGGAGTGTAGGTGACGCCATATATTTT. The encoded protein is CAWSVGDAIYF.

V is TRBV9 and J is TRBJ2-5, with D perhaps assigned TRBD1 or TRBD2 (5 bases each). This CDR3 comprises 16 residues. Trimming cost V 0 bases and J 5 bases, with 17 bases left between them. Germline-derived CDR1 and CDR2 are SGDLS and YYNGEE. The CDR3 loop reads CASSVAPGRGVETQYF. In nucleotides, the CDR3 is TGTGCCAGCAGCGTAGCCCCGGGTCGGGGCGTGGAGACCCAGTACTTC.

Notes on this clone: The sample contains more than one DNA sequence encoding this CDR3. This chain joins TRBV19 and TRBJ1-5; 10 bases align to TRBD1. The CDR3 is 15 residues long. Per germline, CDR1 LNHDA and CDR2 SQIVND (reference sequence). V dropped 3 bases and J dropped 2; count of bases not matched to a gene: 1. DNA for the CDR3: TGTGCCAGTAGTATTGGGACAGGGGGCAATCAGCCCCAGCATTTT. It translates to CASSIGTGGNQPQHF.

CDR3 sequence reads: CASSTEQNNEQFF. The DNA for the CDR3 is TGTGCCAGCAGCACTGAACAGAACAATGAGCAGTTCTTC. The rearrangement links TRBV13 to TRBJ2-1, with no clear D. The ends were cut back, 5 bases at V and 5 bases at J, with 10 bases in the middle. CDR3 length equals 13 residues. Germline CDR1 is PRHDT and CDR2 is FYEKMQ (reference sequence).

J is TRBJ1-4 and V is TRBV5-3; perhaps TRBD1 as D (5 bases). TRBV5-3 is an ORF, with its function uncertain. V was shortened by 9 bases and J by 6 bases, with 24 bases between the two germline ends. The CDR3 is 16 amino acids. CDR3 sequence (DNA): TGTGCCACGTATCGGACATGCCCCCATATTGATGAAAAACTGTTTTTT. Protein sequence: CATYRTCPHIDEKLFF.

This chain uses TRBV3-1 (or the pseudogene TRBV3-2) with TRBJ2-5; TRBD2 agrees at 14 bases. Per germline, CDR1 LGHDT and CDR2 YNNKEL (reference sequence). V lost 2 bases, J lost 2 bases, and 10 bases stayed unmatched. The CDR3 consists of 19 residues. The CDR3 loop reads CASSQFGTSGGVGQETQYF. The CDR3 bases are TGTGCCAGCAGCCAATTCGGGACTAGCGGGGGAGTAGGTCAAGAGACCCAGTACTTC.

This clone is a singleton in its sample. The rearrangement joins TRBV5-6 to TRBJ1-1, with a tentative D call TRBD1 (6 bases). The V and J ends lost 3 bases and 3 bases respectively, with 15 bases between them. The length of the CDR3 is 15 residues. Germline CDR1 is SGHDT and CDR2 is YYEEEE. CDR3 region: CASSSRGRGHTEAFF. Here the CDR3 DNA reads TGTGCCAGCAGCTCTAGGGGCAGGGGCCACACTGAAGCTTTCTTT.

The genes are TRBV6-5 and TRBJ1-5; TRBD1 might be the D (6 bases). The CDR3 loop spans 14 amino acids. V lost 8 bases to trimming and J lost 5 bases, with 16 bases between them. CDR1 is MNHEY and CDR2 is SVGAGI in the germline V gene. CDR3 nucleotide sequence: TGTGCCAGCGCCCAAAGGGGGTGGGATCAGCCCCAGCATTTT. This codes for CASAQRGWDQPQHF.

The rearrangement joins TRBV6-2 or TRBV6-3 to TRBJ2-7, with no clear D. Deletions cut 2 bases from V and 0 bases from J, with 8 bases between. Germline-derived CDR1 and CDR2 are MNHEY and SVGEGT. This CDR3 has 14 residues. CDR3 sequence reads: CASSYRTPSYEQYF. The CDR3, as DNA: TGTGCCAGCAGTTACCGGACCCCCTCCTACGAGCAGTACTTC.

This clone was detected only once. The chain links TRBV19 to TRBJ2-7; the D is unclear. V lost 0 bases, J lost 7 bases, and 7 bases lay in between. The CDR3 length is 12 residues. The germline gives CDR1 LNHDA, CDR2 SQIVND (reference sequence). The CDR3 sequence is CASSIDGKEQYF. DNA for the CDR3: TGTGCCAGTAGTATAGATGGCAAGGAGCAGTACTTC.

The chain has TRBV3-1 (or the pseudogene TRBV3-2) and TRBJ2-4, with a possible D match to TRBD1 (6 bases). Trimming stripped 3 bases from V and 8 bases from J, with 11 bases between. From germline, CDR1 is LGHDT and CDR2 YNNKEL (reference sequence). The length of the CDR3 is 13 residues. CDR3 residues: CASSHRGWDIQYF. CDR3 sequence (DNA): TGTGCCAGCAGCCACAGGGGTTGGGACATTCAGTACTTC.

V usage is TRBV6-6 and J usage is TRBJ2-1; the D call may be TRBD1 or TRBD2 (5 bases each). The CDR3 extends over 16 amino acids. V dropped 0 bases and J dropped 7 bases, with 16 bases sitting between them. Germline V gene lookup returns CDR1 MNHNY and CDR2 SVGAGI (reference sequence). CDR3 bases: TGTGCCAGCAGTTACTCGATGGTGGGGGACGGGAATGAGCAGTTCTTC. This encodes CASSYSMVGDGNEQFF.

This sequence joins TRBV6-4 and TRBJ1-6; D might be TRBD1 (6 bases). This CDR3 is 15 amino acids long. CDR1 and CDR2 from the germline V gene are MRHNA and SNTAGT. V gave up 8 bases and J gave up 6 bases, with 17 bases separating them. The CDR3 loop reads CASRPDGTLNSPLHF. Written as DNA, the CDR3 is TGTGCCAGCCGTCCCGACGGGACACTTAATTCACCCCTCCACTTT.

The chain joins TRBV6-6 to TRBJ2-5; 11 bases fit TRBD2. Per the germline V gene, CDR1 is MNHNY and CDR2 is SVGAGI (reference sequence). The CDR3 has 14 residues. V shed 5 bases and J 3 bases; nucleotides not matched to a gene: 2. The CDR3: CASSDSGGEETQYF. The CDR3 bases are TGTGCCAGCAGTGATAGCGGGGGGGAAGAGACCCAGTACTTC.

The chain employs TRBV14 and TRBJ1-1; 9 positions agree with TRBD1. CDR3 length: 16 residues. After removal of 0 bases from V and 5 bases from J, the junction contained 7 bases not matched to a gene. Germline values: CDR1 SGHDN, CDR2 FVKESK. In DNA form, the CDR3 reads TGTGCCAGCAGCCAAGAGGGCACAGGGGGCGGAACTGAAGCTTTCTTT. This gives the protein CASSQEGTGGGTEAFF.

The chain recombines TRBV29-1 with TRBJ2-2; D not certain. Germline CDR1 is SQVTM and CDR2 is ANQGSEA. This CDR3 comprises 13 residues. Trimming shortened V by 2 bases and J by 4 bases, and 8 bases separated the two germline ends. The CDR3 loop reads CSVERLSTGELFF. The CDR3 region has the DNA TGCAGCGTTGAACGGCTATCCACCGGGGAGCTGTTTTTT.

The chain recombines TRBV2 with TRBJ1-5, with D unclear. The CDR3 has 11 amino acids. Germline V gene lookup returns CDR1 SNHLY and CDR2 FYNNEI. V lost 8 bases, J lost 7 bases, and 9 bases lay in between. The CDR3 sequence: CASGGRQPQHF. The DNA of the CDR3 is TGTGCCAGCGGAGGGCGGCAGCCCCAGCATTTT.

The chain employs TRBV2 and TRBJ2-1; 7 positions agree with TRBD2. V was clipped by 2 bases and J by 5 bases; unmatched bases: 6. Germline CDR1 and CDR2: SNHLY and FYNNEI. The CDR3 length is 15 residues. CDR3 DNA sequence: TGTGCCAGCAGTGAATATGCTAGCGGTAACAATGAGCAGTTCTTC. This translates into CASSEYASGNNEQFF.

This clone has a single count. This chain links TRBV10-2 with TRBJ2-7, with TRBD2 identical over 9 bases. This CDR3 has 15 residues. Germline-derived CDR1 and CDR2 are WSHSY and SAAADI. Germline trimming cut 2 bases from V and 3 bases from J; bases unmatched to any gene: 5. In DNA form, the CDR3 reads TGCGCCAGCAGTGAGCCGGGACTAGCCGGCTACGAGCAGTACTTC. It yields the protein CASSEPGLAGYEQYF.

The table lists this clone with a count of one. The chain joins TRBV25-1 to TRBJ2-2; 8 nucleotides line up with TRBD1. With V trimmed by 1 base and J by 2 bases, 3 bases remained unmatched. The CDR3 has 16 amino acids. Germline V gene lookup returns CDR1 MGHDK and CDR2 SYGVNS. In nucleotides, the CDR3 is TGTGCCAGCAGTGAATTAGGGACAGGAAACACCGGGGAGCTGTTTTTT. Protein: CASSELGTGNTGELFF.

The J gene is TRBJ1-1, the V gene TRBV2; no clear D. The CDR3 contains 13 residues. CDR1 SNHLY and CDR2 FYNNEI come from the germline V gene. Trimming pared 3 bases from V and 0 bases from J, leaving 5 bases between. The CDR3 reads CASSEPMNTEAFF. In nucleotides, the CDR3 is TGTGCCAGCAGTGAGCCGATGAACACTGAAGCTTTCTTT.

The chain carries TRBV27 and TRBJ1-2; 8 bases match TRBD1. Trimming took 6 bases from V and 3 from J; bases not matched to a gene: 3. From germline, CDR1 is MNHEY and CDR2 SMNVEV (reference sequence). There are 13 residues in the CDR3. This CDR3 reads CASRLQGDYGYTF. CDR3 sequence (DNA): TGTGCCAGCAGGCTACAGGGGGACTATGGCTACACCTTC.

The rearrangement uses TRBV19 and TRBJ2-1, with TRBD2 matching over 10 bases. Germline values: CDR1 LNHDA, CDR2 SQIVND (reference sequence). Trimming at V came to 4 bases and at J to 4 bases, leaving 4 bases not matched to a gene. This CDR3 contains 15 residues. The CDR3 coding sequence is TGTGCCAGTAGTACCACTAGCGGGACATACAATGAGCAGTTCTTC. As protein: CASSTTSGTYNEQFF.

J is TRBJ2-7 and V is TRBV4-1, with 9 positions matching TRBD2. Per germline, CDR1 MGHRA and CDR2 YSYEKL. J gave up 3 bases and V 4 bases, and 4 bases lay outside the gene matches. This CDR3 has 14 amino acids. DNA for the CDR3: TGCGCCAGCAGCCTTAGCGGGGGCGTCTACGAGCAGTACTTC. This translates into CASSLSGGVYEQYF.

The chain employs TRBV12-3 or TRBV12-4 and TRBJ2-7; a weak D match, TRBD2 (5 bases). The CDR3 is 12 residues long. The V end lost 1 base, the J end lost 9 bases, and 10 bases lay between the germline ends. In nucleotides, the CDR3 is TGTGCCAGCAGTTTAGGGGCCCGGGGGCAGTACTTC. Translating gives CASSLGARGQYF.